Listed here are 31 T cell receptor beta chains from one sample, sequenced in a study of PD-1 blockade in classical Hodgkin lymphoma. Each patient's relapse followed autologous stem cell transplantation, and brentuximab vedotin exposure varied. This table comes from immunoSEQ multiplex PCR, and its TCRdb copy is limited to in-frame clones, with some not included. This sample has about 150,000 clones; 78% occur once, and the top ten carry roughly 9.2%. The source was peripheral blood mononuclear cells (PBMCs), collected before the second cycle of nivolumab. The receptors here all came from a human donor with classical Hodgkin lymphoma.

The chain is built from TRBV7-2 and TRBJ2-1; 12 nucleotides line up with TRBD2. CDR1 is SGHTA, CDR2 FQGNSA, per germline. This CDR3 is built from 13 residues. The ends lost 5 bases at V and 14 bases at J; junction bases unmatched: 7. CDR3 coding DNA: TGTGCCAGCAGCGTCGACCTAGCGGGGGGGAAGTTCTTC. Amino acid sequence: CASSVDLAGGKFF. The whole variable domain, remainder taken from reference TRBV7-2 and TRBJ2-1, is GAGVSQSPSNKVTEKGKDVELRCDPISGHTALYWYRQSLGQGLEFLIYFQGNSAPDKSGLPSDRFSAERTGGSVSTLTIQRTQQEDSAVYLCASSVDLAGGKFFGPGTRLTVL.

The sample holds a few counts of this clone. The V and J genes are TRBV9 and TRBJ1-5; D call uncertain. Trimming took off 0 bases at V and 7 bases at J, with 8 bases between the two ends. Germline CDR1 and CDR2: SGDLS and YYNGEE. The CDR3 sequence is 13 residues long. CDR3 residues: CASSVGGLQPQHF. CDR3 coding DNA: TGTGCCAGCAGCGTAGGAGGGTTACAGCCCCAGCATTTT.

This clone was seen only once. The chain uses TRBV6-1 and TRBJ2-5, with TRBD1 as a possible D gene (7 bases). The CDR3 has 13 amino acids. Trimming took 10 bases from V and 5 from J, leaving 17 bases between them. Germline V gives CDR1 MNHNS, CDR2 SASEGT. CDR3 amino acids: CATLRRGRETQYF. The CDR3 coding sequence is TGTGCCACCCTAAGGAGGGGGCGTGAGACCCAGTACTTC.

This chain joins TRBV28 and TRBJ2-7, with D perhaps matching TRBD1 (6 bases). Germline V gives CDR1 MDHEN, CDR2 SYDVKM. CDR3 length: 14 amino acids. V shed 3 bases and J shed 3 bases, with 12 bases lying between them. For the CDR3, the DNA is TGTGCCAGCAGTTTTACCGGGACAAACTACGAGCAGTACTTC. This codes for CASSFTGTNYEQYF.

CDR3 region: CASSGGQGFDGYTF. In DNA, the CDR3 is TGTGCCAGCAGCGGGGGACAGGGGTTTGACGGCTACACCTTC. J is TRBJ1-2 and V is TRBV9; the match to TRBD1 covers 10 bases. Germline V CDR1 and CDR2: SGDLS, YYNGEE. The CDR3 runs to 14 residues. V shed 3 bases, J shed 8 bases, and the junction held 7 bases outside the gene matches.

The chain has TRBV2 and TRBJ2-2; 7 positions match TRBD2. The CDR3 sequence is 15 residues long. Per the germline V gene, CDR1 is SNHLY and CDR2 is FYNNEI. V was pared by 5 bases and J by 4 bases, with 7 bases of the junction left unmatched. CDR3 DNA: TGTGCCAGCAGTCCCTGGGCGGGAGCCACCGGGGAGCTGTTTTTT. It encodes CASSPWAGATGELFF.

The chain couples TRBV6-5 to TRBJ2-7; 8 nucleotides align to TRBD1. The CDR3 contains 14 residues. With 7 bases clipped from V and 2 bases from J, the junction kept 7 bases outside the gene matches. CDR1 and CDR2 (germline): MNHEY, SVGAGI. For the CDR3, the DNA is TGTGCCAGCACCCATGGGGACAGGACCTACGAGCAGTACTTC. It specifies CASTHGDRTYEQYF.

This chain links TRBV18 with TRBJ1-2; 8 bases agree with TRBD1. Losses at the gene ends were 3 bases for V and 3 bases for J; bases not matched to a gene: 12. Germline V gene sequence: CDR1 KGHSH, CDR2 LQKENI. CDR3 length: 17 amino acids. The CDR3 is CASSPTPTTGVDYGYTF. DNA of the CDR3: TGTGCCAGCTCACCCACACCAACGACAGGGGTCGACTATGGCTACACCTTC.

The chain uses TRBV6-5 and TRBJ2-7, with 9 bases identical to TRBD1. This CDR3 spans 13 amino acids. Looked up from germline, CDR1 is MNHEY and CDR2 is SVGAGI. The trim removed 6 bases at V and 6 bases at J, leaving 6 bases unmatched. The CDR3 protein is CASSMDRGLEQYF. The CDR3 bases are TGTGCCAGCAGCATGGACAGGGGTCTCGAGCAGTACTTC.

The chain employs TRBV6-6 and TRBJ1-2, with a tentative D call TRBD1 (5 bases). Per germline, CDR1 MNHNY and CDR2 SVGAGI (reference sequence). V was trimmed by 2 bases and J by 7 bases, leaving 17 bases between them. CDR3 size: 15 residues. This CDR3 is CASSYEAGRDRGYTF. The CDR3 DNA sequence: TGTGCCAGCAGTTACGAAGCAGGGAGAGATCGTGGCTACACCTTC.

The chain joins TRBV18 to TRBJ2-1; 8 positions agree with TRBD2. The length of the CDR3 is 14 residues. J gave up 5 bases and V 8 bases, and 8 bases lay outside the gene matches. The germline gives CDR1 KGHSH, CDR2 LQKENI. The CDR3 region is CASRGLAKHNEQFF. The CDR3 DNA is TGTGCCAGCCGAGGACTAGCAAAGCACAATGAGCAGTTCTTC. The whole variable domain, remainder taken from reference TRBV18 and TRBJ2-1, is NAGVMQNPRHLVRRRGQEARLRCSPMKGHSHVYWYRQLPEEGLKFMVYLQKENIIDESGMPKERFSAEFPKEGPSILRIQQVVRGDSAAYFCASRGLAKHNEQFFGPGTRLTVL.

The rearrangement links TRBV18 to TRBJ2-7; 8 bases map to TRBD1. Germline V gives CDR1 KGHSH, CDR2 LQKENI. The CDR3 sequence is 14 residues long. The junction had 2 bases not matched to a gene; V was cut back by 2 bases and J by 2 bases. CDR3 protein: CASSPRDRPYEQYF. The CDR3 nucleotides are TGTGCCAGCTCACCAAGGGACAGGCCCTACGAGCAGTACTTC.

For the CDR3, the DNA is TGTGCTAGTGCGGGAGATCTATCCTACGAGCAGTACTTC. The encoded protein is CASAGDLSYEQYF. The V gene is TRBV12-5, the J gene TRBJ2-7; D might be TRBD2 (6 bases). Per germline, CDR1 LGHNT and CDR2 FRNRAP. The CDR3 has 13 amino acids. The V end lost 7 bases, the J end lost 1 base, and 11 bases lay between the germline ends.

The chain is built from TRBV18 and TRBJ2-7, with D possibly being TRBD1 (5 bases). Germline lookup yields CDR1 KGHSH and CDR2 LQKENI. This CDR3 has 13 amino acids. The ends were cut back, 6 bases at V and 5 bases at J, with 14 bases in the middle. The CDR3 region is CASSPTGSNEQYF. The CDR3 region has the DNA TGTGCCAGCTCCCCCACAGGATCTAACGAGCAGTACTTC. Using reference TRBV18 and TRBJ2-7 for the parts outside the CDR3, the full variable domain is NAGVMQNPRHLVRRRGQEARLRCSPMKGHSHVYWYRQLPEEGLKFMVYLQKENIIDESGMPKERFSAEFPKEGPSILRIQQVVRGDSAAYFCASSPTGSNEQYFGPGTRLTVT.

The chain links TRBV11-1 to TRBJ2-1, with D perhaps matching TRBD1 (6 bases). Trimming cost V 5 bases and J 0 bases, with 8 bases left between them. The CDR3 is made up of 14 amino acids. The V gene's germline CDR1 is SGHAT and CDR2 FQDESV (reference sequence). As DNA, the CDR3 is TGTGCCAGCAGCCCGGACAGCTCCTACAATGAGCAGTTCTTC. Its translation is CASSPDSSYNEQFF. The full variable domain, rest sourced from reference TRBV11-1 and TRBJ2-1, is EAEVAQSPRYKITEKSQAVAFWCDPISGHATLYWYRQILGQGPELLVQFQDESVVDDSQLPKDRFSAERLKGVDSTLKIQPAELGDSAMYLCASSPDSSYNEQFFGPGTRLTVL.

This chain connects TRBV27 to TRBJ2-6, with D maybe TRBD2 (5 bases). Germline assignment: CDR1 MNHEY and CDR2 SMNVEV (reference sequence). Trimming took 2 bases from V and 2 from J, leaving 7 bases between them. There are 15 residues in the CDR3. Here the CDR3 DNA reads TGTGCCAGCAGTTTAATGGGAGCTGGGGCCAACGTCCTGACTTTC. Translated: CASSLMGAGANVLTF.

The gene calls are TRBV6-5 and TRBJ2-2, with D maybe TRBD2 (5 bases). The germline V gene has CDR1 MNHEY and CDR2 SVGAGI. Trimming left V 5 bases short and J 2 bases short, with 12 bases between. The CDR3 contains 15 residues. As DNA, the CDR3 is TGTGCCAGCAGTCTCCTAGCAACTAACACCGGGGAGCTGTTTTTT. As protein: CASSLLATNTGELFF.

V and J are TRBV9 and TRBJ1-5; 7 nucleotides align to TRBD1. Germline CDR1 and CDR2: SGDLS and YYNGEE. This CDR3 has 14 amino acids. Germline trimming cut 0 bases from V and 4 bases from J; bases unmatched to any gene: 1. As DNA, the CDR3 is TGTGCCAGCAGCGTAGGACAGGGTAATCAGCCCCAGCATTTT. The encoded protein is CASSVGQGNQPQHF.

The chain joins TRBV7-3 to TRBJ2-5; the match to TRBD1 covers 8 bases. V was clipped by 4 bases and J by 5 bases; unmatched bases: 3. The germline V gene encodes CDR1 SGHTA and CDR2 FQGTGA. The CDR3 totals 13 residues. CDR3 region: CASSWDRHETQYF. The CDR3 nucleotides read TGTGCCAGCAGCTGGGACAGGCACGAGACCCAGTACTTC.

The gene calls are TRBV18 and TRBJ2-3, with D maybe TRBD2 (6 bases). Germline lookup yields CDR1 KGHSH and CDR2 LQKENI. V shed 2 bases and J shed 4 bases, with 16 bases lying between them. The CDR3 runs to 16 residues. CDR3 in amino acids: CASSPWGVMSADTQYF. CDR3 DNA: TGTGCCAGCTCACCATGGGGGGTAATGAGCGCAGATACGCAGTATTTT.

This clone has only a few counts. DNA of the CDR3: TGTGCCAGCAGTGAAGTCCCGGCGAGTGAAGCTTTCTTT. Translation gives CASSEVPASEAFF. The chain couples TRBV6-1 to TRBJ1-1; D ambiguous. V dropped 1 base and J dropped 7 bases, with 10 bases sitting between them. Germline V gene data show CDR1 as MNHNS and CDR2 as SASEGT. This CDR3 spans 13 amino acids.

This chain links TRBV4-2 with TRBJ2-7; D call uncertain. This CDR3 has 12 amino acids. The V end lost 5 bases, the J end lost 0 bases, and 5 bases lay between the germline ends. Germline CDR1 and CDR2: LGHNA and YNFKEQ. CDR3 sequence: CASSFHSYEQYF. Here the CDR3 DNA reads TGTGCCAGCAGCTTTCACTCCTACGAGCAGTACTTC.

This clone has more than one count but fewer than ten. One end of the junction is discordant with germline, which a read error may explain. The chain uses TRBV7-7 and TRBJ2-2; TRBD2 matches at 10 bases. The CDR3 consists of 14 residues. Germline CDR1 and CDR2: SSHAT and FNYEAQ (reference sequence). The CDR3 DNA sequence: TGTGCTAGCAGCCGCGGGACTAGCGAAAGGGAGCTGTTTTTT. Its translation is CASSRGTSERELFF.

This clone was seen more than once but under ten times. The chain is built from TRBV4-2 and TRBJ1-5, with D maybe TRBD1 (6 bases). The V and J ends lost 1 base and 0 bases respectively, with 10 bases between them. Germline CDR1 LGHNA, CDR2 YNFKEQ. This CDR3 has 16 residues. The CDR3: CASSQGGGRSNQPQHF. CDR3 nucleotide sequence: TGTGCCAGCAGCCAAGGTGGGGGGCGTAGCAATCAGCCCCAGCATTTT.

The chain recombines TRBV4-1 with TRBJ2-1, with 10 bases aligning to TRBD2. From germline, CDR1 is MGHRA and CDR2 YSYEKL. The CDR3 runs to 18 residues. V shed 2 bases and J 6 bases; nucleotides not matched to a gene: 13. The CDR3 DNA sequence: TGCGCCAGCAGCCAAAATCCTAGCGGGAGCACTACATCCAATGAGCAGTTCTTC. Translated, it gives CASSQNPSGSTTSNEQFF.

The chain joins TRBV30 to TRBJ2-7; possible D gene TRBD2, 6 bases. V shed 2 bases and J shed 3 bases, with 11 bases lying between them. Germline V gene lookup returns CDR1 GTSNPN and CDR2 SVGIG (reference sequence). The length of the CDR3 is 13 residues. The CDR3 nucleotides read TGTGCCTGGAGTCCCGGAGGGAGCTACGAGCAGTACTTC. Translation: CAWSPGGSYEQYF.

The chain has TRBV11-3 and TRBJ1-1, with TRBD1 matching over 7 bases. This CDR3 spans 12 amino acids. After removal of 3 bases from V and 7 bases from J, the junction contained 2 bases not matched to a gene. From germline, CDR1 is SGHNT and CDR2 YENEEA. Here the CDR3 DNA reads TGTGCCAGCAGCTTCAGGACAGGTGAAGCTTTCTTT. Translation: CASSFRTGEAFF.

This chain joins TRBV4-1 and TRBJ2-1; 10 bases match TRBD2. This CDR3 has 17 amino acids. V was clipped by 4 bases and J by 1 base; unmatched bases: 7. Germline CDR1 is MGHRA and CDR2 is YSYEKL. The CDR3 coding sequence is TGCGCCAGCAGCCTTTCTTTAGCGGGAGGATCCTACAATGAGCAGTTCTTC. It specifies CASSLSLAGGSYNEQFF.

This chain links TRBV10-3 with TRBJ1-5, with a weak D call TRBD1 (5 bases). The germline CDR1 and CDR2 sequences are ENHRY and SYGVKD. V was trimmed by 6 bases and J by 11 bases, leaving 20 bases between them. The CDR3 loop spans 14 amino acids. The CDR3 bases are TGTGCCATCAGCGACAGTGCATCCCTCATATCCCAGCATTTT. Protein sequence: CAISDSASLISQHF.

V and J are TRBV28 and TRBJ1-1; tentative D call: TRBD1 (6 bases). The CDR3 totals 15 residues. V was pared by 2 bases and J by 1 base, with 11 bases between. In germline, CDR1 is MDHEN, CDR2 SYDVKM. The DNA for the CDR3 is TGTGCCAGCAGTTTAGGGGGGCAAGCGAACACTGAAGCTTTCTTT. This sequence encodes CASSLGGQANTEAFF.

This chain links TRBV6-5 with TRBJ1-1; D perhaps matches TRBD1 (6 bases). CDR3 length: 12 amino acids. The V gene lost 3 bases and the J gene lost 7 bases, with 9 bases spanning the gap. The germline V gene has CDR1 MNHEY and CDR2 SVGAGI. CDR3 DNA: TGTGCCAGCAGTTATGGGGGCCTTGAAGCTTTCTTT. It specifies CASSYGGLEAFF.